The 13 T cell receptor beta chains below were found in one sample sequenced in a study of T cells in Graves' hyperthyroidism and ophthalmopathy. Amplification targeted TCR beta CDR3 regions from RNA transcripts. The HTBI primer set was used in a first-round RT-PCR of the TCR CDR3. Each CDR3 protein is one row after TCRdb ran MiXCR on the multiplex PCR reads. The data hold approximately 490,000 distinct CDR3 sequences, with 22% observed a single time. Source material: blood. Receptor source: a woman aged 70-85 years with Graves' ophthalmopathy.

This rearrangement joins TRBV18 to TRBJ1-2; possible D gene TRBD1, 5 bases. V was cut by 0 bases and J by 6 bases, with 17 bases left in between. Germline V gene sequence: CDR1 KGHSH, CDR2 LQKENI. The CDR3 has 16 residues. Here the CDR3 reads CASSPPWQGFTHGYTF. The CDR3 bases are TGTGCCAGCTCACCACCGTGGCAGGGATTTACTCATGGCTACACCTTC.

The V and J genes are TRBV9 and TRBJ2-1; D perhaps matches TRBD1 (6 bases). There are 15 residues in the CDR3. Trimming took off 0 bases at V and 8 bases at J, with 15 bases between the two ends. The germline CDR1 and CDR2 sequences are SGDLS and YYNGEE. The CDR3 coding sequence is TGTGCCAGCAGCGTAGTTCAGGGGTTGTGGGATGAGCAGTTCTTC. Amino acid sequence: CASSVVQGLWDEQFF.

This chain links TRBV19 with TRBJ2-2, with 8 bases aligning to TRBD1. The germline V gene has CDR1 LNHDA and CDR2 SQIVND (reference sequence). The CDR3 length is 16 residues. The trim removed 5 bases at V and 0 bases at J, leaving 5 bases unmatched. The CDR3 region is CASSLGQGANTGELFF. Here the CDR3 DNA reads TGTGCCAGTAGTCTCGGACAGGGAGCGAACACCGGGGAGCTGTTTTTT.

The gene calls are TRBV11-3 and TRBJ2-2, with TRBD1 matching over 11 bases. The ends lost 4 bases at V and 5 bases at J; junction bases unmatched: 6. This CDR3 comprises 16 residues. Germline V gives CDR1 SGHNT, CDR2 YENEEA. DNA for the CDR3: TGTGCCAGCAGCTGGGGACAGGGGGTTAGAACCGGGGAGCTGTTTTTT. Translating gives CASSWGQGVRTGELFF.

By share, this clonotype ranks as medium-sized. The rearrangement joins TRBV28 to TRBJ2-3; TRBD2 aligns across 12 bases. Germline trimming cut 3 bases from V and 5 bases from J; bases unmatched to any gene: 9. In germline, CDR1 is MDHEN, CDR2 SYDVKM. This CDR3 region has 17 residues. CDR3 residues: CASSFLPLAGGKDTQYF. The CDR3 DNA reads as TGTGCCAGCAGTTTCCTCCCTCTAGCGGGAGGGAAAGATACGCAGTATTTT. Based on the CDR3 plus reference TRBV28 and TRBJ2-3, the full variable domain is DVKVTQSSRYLVKRTGEKVFLECVQDMDHENMFWYRQDPGLGLRLIYFSYDVKMKEKGDIPEGYSVSREKKERFSLILESASTNQTSMYLCASSFLPLAGGKDTQYFGPGTRLTVL.

This clonotype has a handful of counts. The chain links TRBV14 to TRBJ2-7, with D perhaps matching TRBD1 (5 bases). The CDR3 has 15 residues. From germline, CDR1 is SGHDN and CDR2 FVKESK. V dropped 5 bases and J dropped 4 bases, with 18 bases sitting between them. In DNA, the CDR3 is TGTGCCAGCAGCGCAAGAAGGGTGACAGTATACGAGCAGTACTTC. Amino acid sequence: CASSARRVTVYEQYF.

The chain employs TRBV4-1 and TRBJ2-1, with D uncertain. CDR1 MGHRA and CDR2 YSYEKL come from the germline V gene. This CDR3 contains 12 residues. V shed 3 bases and J shed 10 bases, with 10 bases lying between them. The CDR3 here is CASSQSTREQFF. The CDR3 DNA reads as TGCGCCAGCAGCCAGAGTACACGGGAGCAGTTCTTC.

The rearrangement uses TRBV28 and TRBJ2-5, with D possibly matching TRBD2 (6 bases). The CDR3 contains 13 residues. V was clipped by 4 bases and J by 2 bases, with 8 bases between them. Germline CDR1 is MDHEN and CDR2 is SYDVKM. Here the CDR3 reads CASSWSGQETQYF. The CDR3 DNA sequence: TGTGCCAGCAGTTGGAGCGGGCAAGAGACCCAGTACTTC.

This clonotype came up many times. The junction does not match germline at one end; this may be a read error. J is TRBJ1-1 and V is TRBV5-1, with a possible D match to TRBD1 (5 bases). The CDR3 is 14 amino acids. CDR1 SGHRS and CDR2 YFSETQ come from the germline V gene. For the CDR3, the DNA is TGTGCCAGCAGCTTAGTGGGGCAGAACACTGAAGCTTTCTTT. Its translation: CASSLVGQNTEAFF. The variable domain in full, with the rest retrieved from reference TRBV5-1 and TRBJ1-1, is KAGVTQTPRYLIKTRGQQVTLSCSPISGHRSVSWYQQTPGQGLQFLFEYFSETQRNKGNFPGRFSGRQFSNSRSEMNVSTLELGDSALYLCASSLVGQNTEAFFGQGTRLTVV.

This chain uses TRBV6-1 with TRBJ2-1, with D hard to call. Germline assignment: CDR1 MNHNS and CDR2 SASEGT. The CDR3 contains 16 residues. V shed 4 bases and J shed 4 bases, with 17 bases lying between them. CDR3 sequence (DNA): TGTGCCAGCAGTGCCCATACTTCAGACCAATACAATGAGCAGTTCTTC. Protein: CASSAHTSDQYNEQFF.

With regard to this clonotype: A much larger clonotype is one base distant, so this may be a read error. The rearrangement uses TRBV29-1 and TRBJ2-1, with 11 bases identical to TRBD1. CDR3 length equals 15 residues. V shed 7 bases and J 6 bases; nucleotides not matched to a gene: 11. Per the germline V gene, CDR1 is SQVTM and CDR2 is ANQGSEA. The CDR3 region is CSARRGDRGGNEQFF. As DNA, the CDR3 is TGCAGCGCCCGACGCGGGGACAGGGGGGGCAATGAGCAGTTCTTC.

V gene TRBV5-1 combines with J gene TRBJ1-3; possible D gene TRBD1, 5 bases. The CDR3 contains 15 residues. CDR1 and CDR2 from the germline V gene are SGHRS and YFSETQ. Trimming removed 0 bases at V and 7 bases at J, with 14 bases between. The CDR3 is CASSLAGQGGNTIYF. DNA of the CDR3: TGCGCCAGCAGCTTGGCCGGGCAGGGAGGGAACACCATATATTTT.

The table lists this clonotype with a few counts. This chain uses TRBV30 with TRBJ1-1; 8 bases agree with TRBD1. This CDR3 contains 14 residues. V lost 2 bases, J lost 1 base, and 3 bases stayed unmatched. The germline CDR1 and CDR2 sequences are GTSNPN and SVGIG (reference sequence). The CDR3: CAWSIGQGNTEAFF. CDR3 nucleotides: TGTGCCTGGAGTATAGGACAGGGGAACACTGAAGCTTTCTTT.